This T cell receptor beta chain was recovered during a study of somatic mutations in cytotoxic T cells in rheumatoid arthritis. Study at large: Right after diagnosis, and before any treatment had started, patient peripheral blood (almost 31 ml EDTA) was drawn.

Sequenced by immunoSEQ multiplex PCR; TCRdb stores in-frame clones only, minus some. The data show about 18,000 clones, roughly two thirds seen once. Trimming removed 3 bases from V and 0 bases from J, with 6 bases in between. CDR3 length: 14 amino acids. Per germline, CDR1 LNHDA and CDR2 SQIVND (reference sequence). CD4+ cells and CD8+ cells were each obtained through positive magnetic bead selection, and their purity was assessed by flow cytometry. The sequence was obtained from an adult with rheumatoid arthritis. The chain is built from TRBV19 and TRBJ1-3; D is undetermined. What was sequenced was CD8+ T cells sorted from blood. This chain's CDR3 is CASSITSSGNTIYF. The CDR3 DNA is TGTGCCAGTAGTATTACCAGCTCTGGAAACACCATATATTTT.